This T cell receptor (beta chain) was sequenced during a study of blood T cell repertoires in COVID-19. For the study at large: Whether acute or convalescent, the COVID-19 samples came from the United States, Italy and Spain. Sources were T cells, B-cell-depleted T cells, or PBMCs; the material itself was cDNA or gDNA.

Germline CDR1 KGHSH, CDR2 LQKENI. The CDR3 is 15 amino acids. V was clipped by 2 bases and J by 1 base; unmatched bases: 3. This clone has only one observation. This same CDR3 is encoded by further DNA sequences in the sample. Per the original data handling: Amplified reference gene primers provided the basis for estimating nucleated cell counts. The table came from immunoSEQ multiplex PCR; TCRdb's copy has only in-frame clones and leaves some out. That table is the source of V, J and clone size, and D and trimming were worked out from the DNA. Of some 26,000 clones in the sample, 72% were seen once. The gene calls are TRBV18 and TRBJ2-3, with 7 bases lining up with TRBD1. The sequence came from an elderly woman with acute or convalescent COVID-19. The sequencing sample was made of peripheral blood. CDR3 nucleotide sequence: TGTGCCAGCTCACCAAGAGGGGGCGGCACAGATACGCAGTATTTT. Translated, it gives CASSPRGGGTDTQYF.